This entry describes one TCR beta chain. Its specificity is not known. The second PCR ran roughly 6 to 11 cycles with a sample-barcoded 5' primer and J-beta primers. Through a template-switch adaptor with 12 random nucleotides, each cDNA molecule received a tag. TCRdb used MiXCR to reprocess the 5' RACE reads, holding one entry per CDR3 protein. This table has 1.5 million or so distinct CDR3 sequences, under 55% appearing once. J gave up 7 bases and V 5 bases, and 11 bases lay outside the gene matches. CDR3 length: 15 amino acids. Germline assignment: CDR1 SEHNR and CDR2 FQNEAQ (reference sequence). The record originates from a study of blood T cells in healthy people across ages. Across the study: About one barcoded beta molecule was captured per two T cells (by template switching).

Study outcomes and limitations: Long-lived donors exceeded aged donors in naive CD4+ cells and diversity.

Sequenced input: blood. The rearrangement uses TRBV7-9 and TRBJ1-2; 9 nucleotides line up with TRBD1. This clonotype originated in a woman between 18 and 29 years old in good health. This chain's CDR3 is CASSPRTGELAGYTF. The CDR3 coding sequence is TGTGCCAGCAGCCCAAGGACAGGGGAATTAGCTGGCTACACCTTC.